Described below is a single TCR beta chain sequence and its context. Its target is unknown. This sample stems from a study of OX40 agonist ivuxolimab in advanced cancers. Study-level information: Averaging roughly 60 years in age, with a range of about 20 to 90, the cohort was around 83% male.

Study-level findings and limits: Individuals who were partial responders at 0.1-3.0 mg/kg had clonal expansion that ranked among the lowest.

This table comes from immunoSEQ multiplex PCR, and its TCRdb copy is limited to in-frame clones, with some not included. Altogether over 65,000 clones are present, under 90% being singletons, with the ten largest covering 0.4% to 0.5%. Germline trimming cut 3 bases from V and 4 bases from J; bases unmatched to any gene: 4. This CDR3 has 15 amino acids. Per germline, CDR1 SGHNT and CDR2 YENEEA. The chain uses TRBV11-3 and TRBJ2-3, with TRBD1 matching 10 bases. The input for sequencing was CD4+ or CD8+ T cells sorted from blood, taken in a trial of the OX40 agonist ivuxolimab. The sequence was obtained from an adult with an advanced solid tumor such as melanoma, head and neck, liver or kidney cancer. The CDR3 sequence is CASSLRQGAADTQYF. CDR3 bases: TGTGCCAGCAGCTTGAGACAGGGGGCTGCAGATACGCAGTATTTT.